The rows below give T cell receptor beta chains drawn from one sample of a study of shared clonotypes between healthy human individuals. Profiled with immunoSEQ multiplex PCR; TCRdb holds only in-frame clones, not every one. Counted here are 2,500,000 or so clones, 85% to 95% occurring once; the ten biggest clones make up 0.3% to 0.45%. Sequenced material: naive CD4+ T cells from PBMCs. The receptor source for this set is a man younger than 35 in good health. Some clones in this sample may be carry-over from other donors' samples. Each CDR3 is given with its conserved first and last residue. D genes are given only for firm matches. For some rows the clone size is stated as once, few or many, or as a class when expanded; others skip it.

CDR3 DNA	CDR3 protein	D gene	clone size	V gene	J gene
TGTGCCAGCAGTGAGCAGGGGGAAGAGACCCAGTACTTC	CASSEQGEETQYF	TRBD1	.	TRBV2	TRBJ2-5
TGCGCCAGCAGCCAAGAAGGGACTAGCGGTCCTTTCGACACCGGGGAGCTGTTTTTT	CASSQEGTSGPFDTGELFF	TRBD2	.	TRBV4-1	TRBJ2-2
TGTGCCAGCAGTTCCCGAGCAGGGGGCGGTTATGGCTACACCTTC	CASSSRAGGGYGYTF	TRBD1	.	TRBV28	TRBJ1-2
TGTGCCAGCAGTGAAGAGCGGATAGGGAATGAGCAGTTCTTC	CASSEERIGNEQFF	.	.	TRBV2	TRBJ2-1
TGTGCCAGCAGTTTATTCCCTGGGGCCAACGTCCTGACTTTC	CASSLFPGANVLTF	.	.	TRBV28	TRBJ2-6
TGTGCCAGCAGCTTCACCAGGGGTCAGAGAGCTTTCTTT	CASSFTRGQRAFF	.	.	TRBV5-6	TRBJ1-1
TGTGCCAGCAGCTCCACCTATTCCTCCTACGAGCAGTACTTC	CASSSTYSSYEQYF	.	.	TRBV7-9	TRBJ2-7
TGTGCCAGCAGCGAAAGACTAGCGGGAGTAGGGGAGCTGTTTTTT	CASSERLAGVGELFF	TRBD2	once	TRBV5-8	TRBJ2-2
TGCGCCAGCAGTGGAGGACTAGCGGCTTGGAATGAGCAGTTCTTC	CASSGGLAAWNEQFF	TRBD2	.	TRBV10-1	TRBJ2-1
TGCGCCAGCAGCTTGGGGACAGGGACCAACACCGGGGAGCTGTTTTTT	CASSLGTGTNTGELFF	TRBD1	.	TRBV5-1	TRBJ2-2
TGCGCCAGCAGCTTACAGGGGGACGGGGAGCTGTTTTTT	CASSLQGDGELFF	TRBD1	.	TRBV5-1	TRBJ2-2
TGTGCCAGCAGCAGGAGCGGGAGCTCCTACGAGCAGTACTTC	CASSRSGSSYEQYF	TRBD2	.	TRBV11-3	TRBJ2-7
TGCGCCAGCAGCCAAAGGGGAGGCGAGCAGTACTTC	CASSQRGGEQYF	.	.	TRBV4-3	TRBJ2-7
TGTGCCACCGGACAGAGGAGCACAGATACGCAGTATTTT	CATGQRSTDTQYF	.	.	TRBV15	TRBJ2-3
TGTGCCAGCAGCTTACAGTCCCAGGGGCAGTATTTT	CASSLQSQGQYF	.	.	TRBV11-2	TRBJ2-3
TGTGCCAGTCAAAGCGGGACAGGGGGCAACACCGGGGAGCTGTTTTTT	CASQSGTGGNTGELFF	TRBD1	.	TRBV19	TRBJ2-2
TGTGCCAACCCTCCCCCACCGGACAGGGACAACACTGAAGCTTTCTTT	CANPPPPDRDNTEAFF	.	.	TRBV7-5	TRBJ1-1
TGTGCCAGCAGCTCCCAGTCATTCTACGAGCAGTACTTC	CASSSQSFYEQYF	.	.	TRBV11-2	TRBJ2-7
TGCAGCGTTTGGAGGTCCGGGGATACGCAGTATTTT	CSVWRSGDTQYF	.	.	TRBV29-1	TRBJ2-3
TGTGCCAGTCAGCCGGGCCCAAACACTGAAGCTTTCTTT	CASQPGPNTEAFF	.	few	TRBV6-1	TRBJ1-1
TGTGCCAGCAGCACCGGACAGGGAAACTATGGCTACACCTTC	CASSTGQGNYGYTF	TRBD1	.	TRBV9	TRBJ1-2
TGCAGCGGTCGGACAGGGCAAGAGACCCAGTACTTC	CSGRTGQETQYF	TRBD1	.	TRBV29-1	TRBJ2-5
TGCAGCGCGGACAGGGCTGCCGATACGCAGTATTTT	CSADRAADTQYF	TRBD1	.	TRBV29-1	TRBJ2-3
TGTGCCAGCAGCCTATCGACAGGGAGCGACGAGCAGTACTTC	CASSLSTGSDEQYF	TRBD1	.	TRBV7-9	TRBJ2-7
TGTGCCTGGAGTGGAAGGCTAGCGGCTACTTACAATGAGCAGTTCTTC	CAWSGRLAATYNEQFF	TRBD2	.	TRBV30	TRBJ2-1
TGTGCCAGCAGTGGAGGCACCTCTGGAAACACCATATATTTT	CASSGGTSGNTIYF	.	.	TRBV6-1	TRBJ1-3
TGCGCCAGCAGCTTGGTTCCAGGGGATACGCAGTATTTT	CASSLVPGDTQYF	.	.	TRBV5-1	TRBJ2-3
TGTGCCAGCAGTCCGACTAGCGGTTCCTACGAGCAGTACTTC	CASSPTSGSYEQYF	TRBD2	.	TRBV7-9	TRBJ2-7
TGCAGCGTCCCAGGTGTAAGCTCCTACAATGAGCAGTTCTTC	CSVPGVSSYNEQFF	.	.	TRBV29-1	TRBJ2-1
TGTGCCAGCAGTTCTAGCGGGGGGACCGGGGAGCTGTTTTTT	CASSSSGGTGELFF	TRBD2	.	TRBV2	TRBJ2-2
TGTGCCAGCAGTCTAGCGGGAGTGAACTTAGATACGCAGTATTTT	CASSLAGVNLDTQYF	TRBD2	once	TRBV7-2	TRBJ2-3
TGTGCCAGTAGTAAAACCGGGACTAGCGGGAGGGGGAACACCGGGGAGCTGTTTTTT	CASSKTGTSGRGNTGELFF	TRBD2	.	TRBV19	TRBJ2-2
TGCGCCAGCAGCTCGGCCGGGACAGGGGATGAAAAACTGTTTTTT	CASSSAGTGDEKLFF	TRBD1	.	TRBV5-1	TRBJ1-4
TGTGCCAGCAGCCCCTACCTAGCGGGAGAGAGAGATACGCAGTATTTT	CASSPYLAGERDTQYF	TRBD2	.	TRBV7-3	TRBJ2-3
TGTGCCAGTTTAAGCGGGAGGGCCGGGGCCAAAAACATTCAGTACTTC	CASLSGRAGAKNIQYF	TRBD2	.	TRBV19	TRBJ2-4
TGTGCCAGCAGCGCTGGGACTCCCAGTGCCTACGAGCAGTACTTC	CASSAGTPSAYEQYF	.	once	TRBV7-2	TRBJ2-7
TGTGCCAGCAGTGAAAACGGACGGAGGAACACCATATATTTT	CASSENGRRNTIYF	.	.	TRBV6-1	TRBJ1-3
TGTGCCAGCAGGAACTCGGGTGGCTACTATGGCTACACCTTC	CASRNSGGYYGYTF	.	.	TRBV25-1	TRBJ1-2
TGTGCCAGCAGCTTAGGGGGCAGGGTCCGGGAAAAACTGTTTTTT	CASSLGGRVREKLFF	.	.	TRBV7-2	TRBJ1-4
TGTGCCAGCAGCTCTCCCTATCAGCCCCAGCATTTT	CASSSPYQPQHF	.	few	TRBV7-9	TRBJ1-5
TGTGCCACCGCGACAGGGGCGGAAGAGACCCAGTACTTC	CATATGAEETQYF	TRBD1	.	TRBV11-2	TRBJ2-5
TGTGCCAGCAGCCACCGGGGTAGCGGGAGGGCAGATACGCAGTATTTT	CASSHRGSGRADTQYF	TRBD2	.	TRBV7-8	TRBJ2-3
TGTGCCAGTAGTAGACCCGGGACAGGGTTCCCAGATACGCAGTATTTT	CASSRPGTGFPDTQYF	TRBD1	.	TRBV19	TRBJ2-3
TGTGCCAGCAGTGAAATGGGTAGGACCGGGGAGCTGTTTTTT	CASSEMGRTGELFF	.	.	TRBV6-1	TRBJ2-2
TGTGCCAGCAGTTTAGAGGGCGGCACTGAAGCTTTCTTT	CASSLEGGTEAFF	.	.	TRBV27	TRBJ1-1
TGTGCCAGCTCGCCTACTCGTGGAGGAGGGTCCGGAAACACCATATATTTT	CASSPTRGGGSGNTIYF	.	.	TRBV18	TRBJ1-3
TGTGCCAGCAGCCCAGGACTAGCAAGGGAGCTGTTTTTT	CASSPGLARELFF	TRBD2	.	TRBV7-8	TRBJ2-2
TGTGCCAGCAGTGAATTGGGGAAGTGGGGAGAGACCCAGTACTTC	CASSELGKWGETQYF	.	.	TRBV6-1	TRBJ2-5
TGTGCCAGCAGACCCGGGACAGGGGACCCGCTAGGCTACACCTTC	CASRPGTGDPLGYTF	TRBD1	.	TRBV6-5	TRBJ1-2
TGCGCCAGCAGCAGTGGATTGTCCTACAATGAGCAGTTCTTC	CASSSGLSYNEQFF	.	.	TRBV5-1	TRBJ2-1
TGCGCCAGCAGCTTGGACAGGGCCAACGAGCAGTACTTC	CASSLDRANEQYF	.	.	TRBV5-1	TRBJ2-7
TGTGCCAGCAGTCGTACGACAGGAACCTACGAGCAGTACTTC	CASSRTTGTYEQYF	.	.	TRBV27	TRBJ2-7
TGTGCCAGCAGCCGCCTGGGACTAGCGCAAGAGACCCAGTACTTC	CASSRLGLAQETQYF	TRBD2	.	TRBV7-2	TRBJ2-5
TGTGCCAGCAGTGAGCTAGGCGCAGGGGAGACCCAGTACTTC	CASSELGAGETQYF	.	.	TRBV6-1	TRBJ2-5
TGTGCCAGCAGCCCCCTGGGGGCGAGGGAAGAGCAGTACTTC	CASSPLGAREEQYF	.	.	TRBV5-4	TRBJ2-7
TGTGCCAGCCTCTCCCCGAGGGGGACCTACGAGCAGTACTTC	CASLSPRGTYEQYF	.	.	TRBV28	TRBJ2-7
TGCGCCAGCAGCTCCGGACAGGGCAATCAGCCCCAGCATTTT	CASSSGQGNQPQHF	TRBD1	.	TRBV5-1	TRBJ1-5